The text below deals with one TCR beta chain. The target antigen is unknown. The data were taken from a study of OX40 agonist ivuxolimab in advanced cancers. Study-wide results and limits: Clonal expansion from baseline to week 6 occurred in both CD4+ and CD8+ T cells. Low normalized T-cell clonal expansion was also seen in some nonresponders. Still undetermined is the antigen specificity of the expanded peripheral T cells.

Blood draws occurred at baseline, cycle 4 day 1, and cycle 7 day 1. Measured with immunoSEQ multiplex PCR; TCRdb has only the in-frame clones, and not every one. Of about 66,000 clones in the sample, 80% to 90% are singletons; the top ten hold 14%. The TCR originated in an adult with an advanced solid tumor such as melanoma, head and neck, liver or kidney cancer. The source material was CD4+ or CD8+ T cells sorted from blood, sampled in a trial of the OX40 agonist ivuxolimab.

CDR3: CASSQDSSSYNSPLHF. As DNA, the CDR3 is TGCGCCAGCAGCCAAGACAGCAGCTCCTATAATTCACCCCTCCACTTT. The chain employs TRBV4-1 and TRBJ1-6, with D unresolved. Per germline, CDR1 MGHRA and CDR2 YSYEKL. V shed 0 bases and J shed 0 bases, with 6 bases lying between them. There are 16 residues in the CDR3.